The present T cell receptor (beta chain) was sequenced within a study of cytomegalovirus exposure and HLA in healthy donors. General observations from the study: The classifier, whose performance was assessed in both the original and validation cohorts, reportedly diagnosed cytomegalovirus status with high specificity and sensitivity. Some TCR beta chains (164 of them) were listed as cytomegalovirus-associated.

Primers for the PCR totalled 60 Vbeta and 13 Jbeta. Data came from immunoSEQ multiplex PCR; TCRdb stores just in-frame clones and leaves some out. The sample consists of some 150,000 clones, roughly 70% of them appearing once. On this clone itself: What it binds is not known.

Trimming left V 0 bases short and J 1 base short, with 6 bases between. The length of the CDR3 is 14 residues. Germline CDR1 LGHNA, CDR2 YNFKEQ. V usage is TRBV4-2 and J usage is TRBJ1-1, with D possibly matching TRBD1 (5 bases). Sequenced: PBMCs. The clonotype originates from a young man in good health and CMV-seropositive. CDR3: CASSQETGNTEAFF. The CDR3 nucleotides read TGTGCCAGCAGCCAAGAAACAGGGAACACTGAAGCTTTCTTT.